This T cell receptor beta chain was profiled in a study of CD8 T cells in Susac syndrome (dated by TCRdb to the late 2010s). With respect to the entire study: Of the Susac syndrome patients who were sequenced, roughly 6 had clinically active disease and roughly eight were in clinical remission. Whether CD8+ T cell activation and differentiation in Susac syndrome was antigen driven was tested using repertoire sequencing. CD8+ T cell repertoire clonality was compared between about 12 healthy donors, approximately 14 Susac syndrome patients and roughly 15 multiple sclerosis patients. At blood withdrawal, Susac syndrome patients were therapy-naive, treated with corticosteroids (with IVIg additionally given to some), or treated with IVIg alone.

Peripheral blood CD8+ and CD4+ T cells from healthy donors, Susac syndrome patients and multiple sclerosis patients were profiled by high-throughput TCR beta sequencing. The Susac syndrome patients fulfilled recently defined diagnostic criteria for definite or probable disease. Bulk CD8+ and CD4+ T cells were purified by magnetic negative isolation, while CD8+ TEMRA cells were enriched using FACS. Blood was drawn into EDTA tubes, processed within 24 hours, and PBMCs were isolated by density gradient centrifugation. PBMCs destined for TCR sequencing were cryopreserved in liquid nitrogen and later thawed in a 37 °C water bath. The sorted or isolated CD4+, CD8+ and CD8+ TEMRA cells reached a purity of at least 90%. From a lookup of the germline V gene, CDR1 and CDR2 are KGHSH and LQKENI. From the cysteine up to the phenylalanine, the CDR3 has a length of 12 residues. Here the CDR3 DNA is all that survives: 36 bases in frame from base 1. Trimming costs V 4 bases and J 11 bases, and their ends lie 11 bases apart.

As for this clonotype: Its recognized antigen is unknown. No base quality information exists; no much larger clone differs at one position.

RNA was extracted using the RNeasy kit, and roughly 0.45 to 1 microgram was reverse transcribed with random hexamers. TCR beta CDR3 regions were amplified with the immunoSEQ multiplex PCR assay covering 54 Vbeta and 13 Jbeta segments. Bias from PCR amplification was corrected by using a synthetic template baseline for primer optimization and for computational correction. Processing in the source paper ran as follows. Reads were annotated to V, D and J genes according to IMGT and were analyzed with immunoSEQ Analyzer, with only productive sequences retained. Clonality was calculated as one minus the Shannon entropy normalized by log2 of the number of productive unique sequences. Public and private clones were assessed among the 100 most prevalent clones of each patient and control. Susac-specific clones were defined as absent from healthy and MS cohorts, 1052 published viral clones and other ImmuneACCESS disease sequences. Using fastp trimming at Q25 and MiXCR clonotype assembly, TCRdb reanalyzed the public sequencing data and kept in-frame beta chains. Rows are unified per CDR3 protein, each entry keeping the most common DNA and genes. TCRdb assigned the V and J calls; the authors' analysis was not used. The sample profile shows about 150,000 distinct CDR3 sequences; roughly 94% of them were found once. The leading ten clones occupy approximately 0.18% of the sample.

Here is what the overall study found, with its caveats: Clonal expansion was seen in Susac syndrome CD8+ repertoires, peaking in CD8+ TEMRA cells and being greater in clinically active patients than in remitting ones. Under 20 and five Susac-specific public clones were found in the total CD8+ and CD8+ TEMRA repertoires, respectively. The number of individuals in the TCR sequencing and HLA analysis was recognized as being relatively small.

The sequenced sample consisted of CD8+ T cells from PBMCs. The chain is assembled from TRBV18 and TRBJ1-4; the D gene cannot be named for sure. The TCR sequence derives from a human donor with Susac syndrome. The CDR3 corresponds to CASSRTLGKLFF. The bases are TGTGCCAGCTCACGTACCCTCGGGAAACTGTTTTTT.